The next 29 T cell receptor beta chains were all read from a single sample in a study of CXCR3-negative and CXCR3-positive naive CD8 T cells. UMI-labeled 5' RACE yielded the TRB cDNA libraries. TCRdb re-called the 5' RACE reads and catalogs CDR3 proteins one per entry, DNA excluded. The sample spans around 41,000 distinct CDR3 sequences; the ten largest clones claim around 10%. The sample comprised memory CD8+ T cells from blood. The origin of the receptors is a human donor in good health. Some clones in this sample may be carry-over from other donors' samples.

The gene calls are TRBV5-5 and TRBJ2-2. Germline V gives CDR1 SGHKS, CDR2 YYEKEE (reference sequence). The CDR3 covers 15 residues. CDR3 residues: CASSLDADPTGELFF.

The chain joins TRBV13 to TRBJ2-7; the TRBD2 assignment by TCRdb is unverifiable without DNA. The germline V gene encodes CDR1 PRHDT and CDR2 FYEKMQ (reference sequence). The CDR3 consists of 12 residues. The CDR3 loop reads CASSPAGPEQYF.

CDR3: CASSEAGTGGADTQYF. The rearrangement joins TRBV6-4 to TRBJ2-3; the TRBD1 assignment by TCRdb is unverifiable without DNA. This CDR3 comprises 16 residues. The germline CDR1 and CDR2 sequences are MRHNA and SNTAGT.

The chain employs TRBV7-8 and TRBJ1-3; the TRBD1 assignment by TCRdb is unverifiable without DNA. There are 18 residues in the CDR3. CDR1 and CDR2 (germline): SGHVS, FQNEAQ. The CDR3 loop reads CASSLITAGGGSGNTIYF.

This chain links TRBV29-1 with TRBJ2-1; TCRdb outputs TRBD2, but without DNA this stays unchecked. Germline loops: CDR1 SQVTM, CDR2 ANQGSEA. The CDR3 contains 14 residues. The CDR3: CSGGRGLGYNEQFF.

The V and J genes are TRBV9 and TRBJ2-7; TCRdb proposes TRBD2, but this gene call is untestable without DNA. CDR1 is SGDLS, CDR2 YYNGEE, per germline. CDR3 size: 16 residues. The CDR3 loop is CASSVEAGGPIYEQYF. The entire variable domain, with the rest obtained from reference TRBV9 and TRBJ2-7, is as follows: DSGVTQTPKHLITATGQRVTLRCSPRSGDLSVYWYQQSLDQGLQFLIQYYNGEERAKGNILERFSAQQFPDLHSELNLSSLELGDSALYFCASSVEAGGPIYEQYFGPGTRLTVT.

The chain joins TRBV6-5 to TRBJ1-2; TCRdb outputs TRBD1, but without DNA this stays unchecked. The CDR3 totals 14 residues. Per the germline V gene, CDR1 is MNHEY and CDR2 is SVGAGI. The CDR3 loop is CASSLDRENYGYTF.

The rearrangement joins TRBV6-5 to TRBJ2-1; no DNA is available, so the TRBD1 call from TCRdb remains unchecked. CDR1 MNHEY and CDR2 SVGAGI come from the germline V gene. CDR3 length: 13 amino acids. The CDR3 reads CASSYSTPVEQFF.

V usage is TRBV6-6 and J usage is TRBJ1-2; TCRdb's D call of TRBD1 is untestable without DNA. The germline CDR1 and CDR2 sequences are MNHNY and SVGAGI (reference sequence). The CDR3 runs to 16 residues. CDR3 sequence reads: CASSYGSDRRLYGYTF.

The chain links TRBV27 to TRBJ2-1; TCRdb proposes TRBD2, but this gene call is untestable without DNA. Looked up from germline, CDR1 is MNHEY and CDR2 is SMNVEV (reference sequence). The CDR3 is made up of 18 amino acids. The CDR3 sequence is CASSYTLAGPSSYNEQFF.

The rearrangement links TRBV20-1 to TRBJ1-1. Per the germline V gene, CDR1 is DFQATT and CDR2 is SNEGSKA (reference sequence). This CDR3 has 12 residues. CDR3 sequence reads: CSARRPVEEAFF.

The gene calls are TRBV29-1 and TRBJ2-7; TCRdb designates TRBD1, a call that cannot be tested without DNA. The V gene's germline CDR1 is SQVTM and CDR2 ANQGSEA. This CDR3 has 13 residues. Here the CDR3 reads CSVEMGRDYEQYF.

V gene TRBV7-2 combines with J gene TRBJ1-1; TCRdb's D call of TRBD1 is untestable without DNA. Germline CDR1 SGHTA, CDR2 FQGNSA. The CDR3 covers 13 residues. This CDR3 reads CASSPVGTAEAFF.

This clonotype is identified as medium-sized from frequency. The chain couples TRBV4-3 to TRBJ1-2; TCRdb outputs TRBD1, but without DNA this stays unchecked. The CDR3 totals 15 residues. Germline values: CDR1 LGHNA, CDR2 YSLEER. CDR3 in amino acids: CASSQGSRGVAGYTF.

The J gene is TRBJ2-2, the V gene TRBV3-1; the TCRdb call, TRBD2, lacks DNA for checking. The germline V gene encodes CDR1 LGHDT and CDR2 YNNKEL (reference sequence). The CDR3 length is 18 residues. CDR3 protein: CASSQSHPGGANTGELFF.

The chain uses TRBV27 and TRBJ2-1; without DNA, the TCRdb call of TRBD1 cannot be checked. The CDR3 is 16 residues long. Germline V gene lookup returns CDR1 MNHEY and CDR2 SMNVEV (reference sequence). Here the CDR3 reads CASSWLDRGSYNEQFF.

This chain uses TRBV4-3 with TRBJ2-3; the D call from TCRdb, TRBD2, cannot be confirmed without DNA. The CDR3 is 16 residues long. Germline assignment: CDR1 LGHNA and CDR2 YSLEER. The CDR3 protein is CASSQATSGSTDTQYF.

This sequence joins TRBV7-9 and TRBJ1-1; TCRdb's D call, TRBD1, is unchecked because there is no DNA. The germline V gene has CDR1 SEHNR and CDR2 FQNEAQ (reference sequence). CDR3 length: 16 residues. CDR3 in amino acids: CASSSLDGGTNTEAFF.

The chain employs TRBV7-9 and TRBJ1-2. Germline CDR1 SEHNR, CDR2 FQNEAQ (reference sequence). The CDR3 contains 13 residues. This chain's CDR3 is CASSLSNNYGYTF. The variable domain in full, completed from reference TRBV7-9 and TRBJ1-2, reads DTGVSQNPRHKITKRGQNVTFRCDPISEHNRLYWYRQTLGQGPEFLTYFQNEAQLEKSRLLSDRFSAERPKGSFSTLEIQRTEQGDSAMYLCASSLSNNYGYTFGSGTRLTVV.

This chain joins TRBV9 and TRBJ1-6. The germline gives CDR1 SGDLS, CDR2 YYNGEE. The CDR3 totals 16 residues. Here the CDR3 reads CASSVASSALNSPLHF.

The chain combines TRBV5-1 with TRBJ2-1; the TCRdb D gene call, TRBD1, has no DNA to confirm it. From germline, CDR1 is SGHRS and CDR2 YFSETQ. The CDR3 is 17 residues long. This CDR3 is CASSLGLGTESYNEQFF.

V gene TRBV25-1 combines with J gene TRBJ1-2. The CDR3 has 14 amino acids. Germline loops: CDR1 MGHDK, CDR2 SYGVNS. The CDR3 is CASSEYEGNYGYTF.

This sequence joins TRBV20-1 and TRBJ1-1. The CDR3 totals 12 residues. CDR1 and CDR2 (germline): DFQATT, SNEGSKA (reference sequence). CDR3 in amino acids: CSASVADVGAFF.

V usage is TRBV7-9 and J usage is TRBJ1-2; the D call of TRBD1 rests on TCRdb alone, since no DNA is present to check it. CDR1 is SEHNR and CDR2 is FQNEAQ in the germline V gene (reference sequence). CDR3 length: 15 amino acids. This chain's CDR3 is CASSLRDIEDYGYTF.

The V and J genes are TRBV7-8 and TRBJ2-5; TCRdb selects TRBD1, and the lack of DNA leaves this call unchecked. Germline loops: CDR1 SGHVS, CDR2 FQNEAQ. The CDR3 contains 15 residues. CDR3 residues: CASSLTSGPKETQYF.

This CDR3 reads CATSRDWGQLEAFF. This sequence joins TRBV15 and TRBJ1-1; there is no DNA to check the TCRdb D call of TRBD1. The CDR3 consists of 14 residues. Germline CDR1 is LNHNV and CDR2 is YYDKDF (reference sequence).

The genes are TRBV27 and TRBJ2-1; absent DNA, TCRdb's TRBD2 call cannot be checked. CDR1 and CDR2 from the germline V gene are MNHEY and SMNVEV (reference sequence). The CDR3 sequence is 12 residues long. CDR3 sequence reads: CASSPLAGGQFF.

J is TRBJ1-6 and V is TRBV20-1; there is no DNA to check the TCRdb D call of TRBD1. Germline V gene lookup returns CDR1 DFQATT and CDR2 SNEGSKA (reference sequence). This CDR3 spans 15 amino acids. CDR3 residues: CSARRVGQGYSPLHF.

V is TRBV7-6 and J is TRBJ2-1; TCRdb indicates TRBD1, and absent DNA this call remains unverified. In germline, CDR1 is SGHVS, CDR2 FNYEAQ. The CDR3 runs 14 residues. Here the CDR3 reads CASSYGGGRNEQFF.